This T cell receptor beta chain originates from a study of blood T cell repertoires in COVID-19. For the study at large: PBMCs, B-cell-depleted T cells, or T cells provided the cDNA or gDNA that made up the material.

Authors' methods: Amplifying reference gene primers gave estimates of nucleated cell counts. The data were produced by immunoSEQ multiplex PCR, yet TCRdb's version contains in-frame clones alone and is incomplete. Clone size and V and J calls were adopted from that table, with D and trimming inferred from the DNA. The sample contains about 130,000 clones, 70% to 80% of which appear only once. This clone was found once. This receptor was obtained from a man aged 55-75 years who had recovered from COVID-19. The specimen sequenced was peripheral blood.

The CDR3 bases are TGTGCCAGCAGCGACGGCGGACTGGACAATGAGCAGTTCTTC. Translated, it gives CASSDGGLDNEQFF. This chain joins TRBV7-9 and TRBJ2-1, with D possibly being TRBD2 (5 bases). V dropped 5 bases and J dropped 5 bases, with 13 bases sitting between them. This CDR3 spans 14 amino acids. Per germline, CDR1 SEHNR and CDR2 FQNEAQ (reference sequence).